This T cell receptor (beta chain) is drawn from a study of blood T cell repertoires in COVID-19. The overall study: Sample material is recorded as cDNA or gDNA derived from T cells, B-cell-depleted T cells, or PBMCs.

CDR1 is LGHDT and CDR2 is YNNKEL in the germline V gene (reference sequence). This CDR3 spans 17 amino acids. Trimming removed 4 bases from V and 4 bases from J; junction bases left unmatched: 10. Data came from immunoSEQ multiplex PCR; TCRdb stores just in-frame clones and leaves some out. The sample has under 200,000 clones, about four fifths seen once. Living in 24 US areas, the participants were between about 18 and 90 years of age. Donors were grouped by their self-reported clinical history. Recovered participants had two consecutive negative NP/OP PCR tests, healthcare professional clearance, or symptom resolution.

Sequencing used PBMCs or T cells enriched from blood (not recorded which). The chain joins TRBV3-1 (or the pseudogene TRBV3-2) to TRBJ2-5; 12 bases agree with TRBD1. The receptor comes from a man aged 55 to 70 who had recovered from COVID-19. CDR3 coding DNA: TGTGCCAGCAGCCCGTACACCCGGGACAGGGGGCGAGAGACCCAGTACTTC. Protein: CASSPYTRDRGRETQYF.